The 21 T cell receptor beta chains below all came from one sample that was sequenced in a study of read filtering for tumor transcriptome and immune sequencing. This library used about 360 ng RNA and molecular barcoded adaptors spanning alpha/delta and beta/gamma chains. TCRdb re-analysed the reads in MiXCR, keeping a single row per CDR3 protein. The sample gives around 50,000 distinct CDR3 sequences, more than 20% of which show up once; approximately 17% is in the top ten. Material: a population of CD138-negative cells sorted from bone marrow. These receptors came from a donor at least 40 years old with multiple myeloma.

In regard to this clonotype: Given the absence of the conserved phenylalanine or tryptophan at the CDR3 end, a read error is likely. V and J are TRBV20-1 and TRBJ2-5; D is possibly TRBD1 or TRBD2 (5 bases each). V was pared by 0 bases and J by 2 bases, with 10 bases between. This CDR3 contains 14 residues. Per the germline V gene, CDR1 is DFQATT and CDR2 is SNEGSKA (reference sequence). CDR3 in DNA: TGCAGTGCTAGAGATCGGGGCCCACAAGAGACCCAGTACCTT. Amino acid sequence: CSARDRGPQETQYL.

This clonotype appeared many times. CDR3 DNA sequence: TGTGCCAGCAGCCGCGGGAGCACAGATACGCAGTATTTT. Encoded protein: CASSRGSTDTQYF. The chain carries TRBV7-9 and TRBJ2-3; the D gene is possibly TRBD2 (5 bases). The CDR3 is made up of 13 amino acids. Deletions cut 5 bases from V and 0 bases from J, with 6 bases between. CDR1 and CDR2 (germline): SEHNR, FQNEAQ (reference sequence).

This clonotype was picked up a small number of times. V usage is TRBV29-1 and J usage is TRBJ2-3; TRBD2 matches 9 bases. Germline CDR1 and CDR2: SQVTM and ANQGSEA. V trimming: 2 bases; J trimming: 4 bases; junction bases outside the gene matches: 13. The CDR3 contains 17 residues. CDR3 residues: CSVESGGRALASDTQYF. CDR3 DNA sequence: TGCAGCGTTGAAAGTGGCGGGAGGGCCTTGGCATCAGATACGCAGTATTTT.

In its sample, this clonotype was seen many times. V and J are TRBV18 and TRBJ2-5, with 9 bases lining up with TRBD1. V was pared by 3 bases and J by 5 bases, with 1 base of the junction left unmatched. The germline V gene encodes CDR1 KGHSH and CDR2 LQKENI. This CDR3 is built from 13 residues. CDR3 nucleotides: TGTGCCAGCTCACCCGGACAGGGGGAGACCCAGTACTTC. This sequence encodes CASSPGQGETQYF.

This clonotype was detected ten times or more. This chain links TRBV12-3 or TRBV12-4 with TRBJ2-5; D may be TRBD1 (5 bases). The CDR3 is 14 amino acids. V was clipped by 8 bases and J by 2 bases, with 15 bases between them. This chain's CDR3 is CASCRDSLQETQYF. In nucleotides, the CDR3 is TGTGCCAGCTGCCGAGACAGCCTACAAGAGACCCAGTACTTC.

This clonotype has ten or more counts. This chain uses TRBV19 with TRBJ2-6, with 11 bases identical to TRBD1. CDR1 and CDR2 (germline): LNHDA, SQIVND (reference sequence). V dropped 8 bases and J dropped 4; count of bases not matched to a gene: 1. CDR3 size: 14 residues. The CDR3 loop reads CASGQGAGANVLTF. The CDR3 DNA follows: TGTGCCAGTGGACAGGGGGCCGGGGCCAACGTCCTGACTTTC.

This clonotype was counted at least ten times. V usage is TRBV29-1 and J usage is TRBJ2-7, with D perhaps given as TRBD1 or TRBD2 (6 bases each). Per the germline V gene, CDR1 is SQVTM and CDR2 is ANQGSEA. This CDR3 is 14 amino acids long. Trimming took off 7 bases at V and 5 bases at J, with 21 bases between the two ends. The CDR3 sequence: CSASPRGGRHEQYF. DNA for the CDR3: TGCAGCGCATCACCCAGGGGAGGTCGACACGAGCAGTACTTC.

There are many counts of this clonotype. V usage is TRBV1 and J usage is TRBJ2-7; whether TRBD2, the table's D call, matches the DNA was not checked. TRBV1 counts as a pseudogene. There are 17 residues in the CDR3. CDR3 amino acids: CTSSQDLGTPVSYEQYF. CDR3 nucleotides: TGCACCAGCAGCCAAGATCTCGGGACTCCTGTCTCCTACGAGCAGTACTTC.

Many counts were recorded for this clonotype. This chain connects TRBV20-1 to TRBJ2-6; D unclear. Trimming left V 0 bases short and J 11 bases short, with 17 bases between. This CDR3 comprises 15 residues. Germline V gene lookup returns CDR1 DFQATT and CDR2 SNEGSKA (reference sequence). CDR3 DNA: TGCAGTGCTAGAGATCAAAGGGCCCCTTGGGACGTCCTGACTTTC. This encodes CSARDQRAPWDVLTF.

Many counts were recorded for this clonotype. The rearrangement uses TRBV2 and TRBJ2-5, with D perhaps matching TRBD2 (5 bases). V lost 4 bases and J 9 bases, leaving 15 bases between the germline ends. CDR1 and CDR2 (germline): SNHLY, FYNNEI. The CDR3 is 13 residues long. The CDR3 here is CASSAGDRRPQYF. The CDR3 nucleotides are TGTGCCAGCAGTGCCGGGGATAGAAGGCCCCAGTACTTC.

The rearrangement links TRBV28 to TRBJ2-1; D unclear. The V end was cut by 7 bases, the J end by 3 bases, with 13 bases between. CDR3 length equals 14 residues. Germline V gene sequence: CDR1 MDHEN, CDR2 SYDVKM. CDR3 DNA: TGTGCCAGCACTAAAGACTCAAGCTACAATGAGCAGTTCTTC. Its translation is CASTKDSSYNEQFF.

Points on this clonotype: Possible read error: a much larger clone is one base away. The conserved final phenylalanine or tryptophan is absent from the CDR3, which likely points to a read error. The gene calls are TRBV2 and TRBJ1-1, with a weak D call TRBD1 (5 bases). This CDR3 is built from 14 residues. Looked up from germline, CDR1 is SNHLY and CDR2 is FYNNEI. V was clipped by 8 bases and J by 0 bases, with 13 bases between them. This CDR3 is CASRPGLMNTEAFS. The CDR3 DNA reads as TGTGCCAGCCGCCCGGGACTCATGAACACTGAAGCTTTCTCT.

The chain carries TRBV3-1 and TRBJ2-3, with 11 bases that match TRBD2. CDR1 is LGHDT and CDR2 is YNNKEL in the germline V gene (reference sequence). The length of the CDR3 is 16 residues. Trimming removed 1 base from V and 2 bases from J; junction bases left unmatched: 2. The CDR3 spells CASSQGTSGSTDTQYF. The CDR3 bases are TGTGCCAGCAGCCAAGGGACTAGCGGGTCCACAGATACGCAGTATTTT.

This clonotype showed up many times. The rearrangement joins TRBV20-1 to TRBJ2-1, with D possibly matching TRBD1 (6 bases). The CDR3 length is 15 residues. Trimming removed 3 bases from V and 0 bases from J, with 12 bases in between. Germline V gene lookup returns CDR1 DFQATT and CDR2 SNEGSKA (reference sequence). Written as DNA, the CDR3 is TGCAGTGCTAGGGACAGTCTTCACTCCTACAATGAGCAGTTCTTC. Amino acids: CSARDSLHSYNEQFF.

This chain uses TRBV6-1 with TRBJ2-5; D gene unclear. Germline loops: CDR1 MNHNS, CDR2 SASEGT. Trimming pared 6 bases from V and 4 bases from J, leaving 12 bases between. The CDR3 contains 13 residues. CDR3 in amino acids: CASSISRRETQYF. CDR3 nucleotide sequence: TGTGCCAGCAGCATTAGCCGGAGAGAGACCCAGTACTTC.

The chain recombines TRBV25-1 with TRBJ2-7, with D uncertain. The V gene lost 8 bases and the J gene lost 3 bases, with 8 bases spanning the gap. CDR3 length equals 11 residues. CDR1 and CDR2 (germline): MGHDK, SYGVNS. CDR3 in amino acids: CASADGYEQYF. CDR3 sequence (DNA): TGTGCCAGCGCTGACGGCTACGAGCAGTACTTC.

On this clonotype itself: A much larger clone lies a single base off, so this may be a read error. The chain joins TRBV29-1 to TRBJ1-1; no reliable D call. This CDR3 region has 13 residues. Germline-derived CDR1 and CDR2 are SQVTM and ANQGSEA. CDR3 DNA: TGCAGCGCTGAAGGAGGGAGGCCGGCTGAAGCTTTCTTT. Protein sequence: CSAEGGRPAEAFF.

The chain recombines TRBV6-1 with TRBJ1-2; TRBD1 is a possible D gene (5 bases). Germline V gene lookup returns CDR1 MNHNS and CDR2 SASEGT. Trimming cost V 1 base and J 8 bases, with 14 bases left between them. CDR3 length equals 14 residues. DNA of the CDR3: TGTGCCAGCAGTGAAGTCCTTTCGGGGGACGGCTACACCTTC. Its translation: CASSEVLSGDGYTF.

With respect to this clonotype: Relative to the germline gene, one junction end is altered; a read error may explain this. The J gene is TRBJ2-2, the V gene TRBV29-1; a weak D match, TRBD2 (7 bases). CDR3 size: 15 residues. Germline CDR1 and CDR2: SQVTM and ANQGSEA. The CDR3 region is CSVEAHRQATGGLSF. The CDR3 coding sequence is TGCAGCGTTGAAGCCCATCGACAGGCCACCGGGGGGCTGTCTTTT.

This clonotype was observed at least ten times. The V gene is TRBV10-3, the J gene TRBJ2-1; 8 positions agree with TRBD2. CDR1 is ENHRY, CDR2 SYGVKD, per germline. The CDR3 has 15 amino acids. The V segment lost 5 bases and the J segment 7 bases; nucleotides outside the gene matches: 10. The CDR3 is CAISYSGGPGNEQFF. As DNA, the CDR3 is TGTGCCATCAGTTATTCGGGGGGGCCGGGTAATGAGCAGTTCTTC.

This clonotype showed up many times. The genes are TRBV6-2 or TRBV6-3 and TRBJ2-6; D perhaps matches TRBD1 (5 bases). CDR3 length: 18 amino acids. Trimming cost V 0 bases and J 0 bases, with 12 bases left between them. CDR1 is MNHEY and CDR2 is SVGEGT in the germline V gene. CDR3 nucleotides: TGTGCCAGCAGTTACTCGAACAGGCTCCGCTCTGGGGCCAACGTCCTGACTTTC. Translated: CASSYSNRLRSGANVLTF.